The sequence of this T cell receptor (beta chain) was determined in a study of blood T cell repertoires in COVID-19. Some clones are missing from TCRdb's copy, which holds only in-frame ones; the method was immunoSEQ multiplex PCR. The sample lists roughly 150,000 clones; around 80% were seen once. The germline V gene has CDR1 MNHNS and CDR2 SASEGT. The CDR3 loop spans 18 amino acids. Trimming took 2 bases from V and 1 from J; bases not matched to a gene: 9. The receptor comes from a man aged 50 or older who had recovered from COVID-19. Material: PBMCs or T cells enriched from blood (not recorded which). The genes are TRBV6-1 and TRBJ1-5; 9 bases match TRBD1. The CDR3 coding sequence is TGTGCCAGCAGTGAAAGGGGACAGGGTTCCAGGAGCAATCAGCCCCAGCATTTT. This encodes CASSERGQGSRSNQPQHF.